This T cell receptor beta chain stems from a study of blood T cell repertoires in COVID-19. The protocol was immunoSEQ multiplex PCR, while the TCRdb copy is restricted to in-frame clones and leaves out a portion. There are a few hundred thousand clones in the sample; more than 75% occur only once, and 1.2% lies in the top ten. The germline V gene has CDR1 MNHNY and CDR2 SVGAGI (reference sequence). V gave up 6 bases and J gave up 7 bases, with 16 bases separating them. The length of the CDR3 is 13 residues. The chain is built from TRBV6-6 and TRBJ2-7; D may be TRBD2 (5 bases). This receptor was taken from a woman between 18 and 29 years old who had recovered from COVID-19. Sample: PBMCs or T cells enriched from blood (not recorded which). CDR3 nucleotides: TGTGCCAGCAGACCTGGACTGTCCTCTGAGCAGTACTTC. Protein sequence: CASRPGLSSEQYF.